This T cell receptor beta chain was obtained from a study of blood T cell repertoires in COVID-19. Looking at the study overall: There were acute and convalescent COVID-19 samples, and they came from the United States, Italy and Spain. Sample material is recorded as cDNA or gDNA derived from T cells, B-cell-depleted T cells, or PBMCs.

As originally analysed: Estimated nucleated cell counts came from reference gene primer amplification. This table comes from immunoSEQ multiplex PCR, and its TCRdb copy is limited to in-frame clones, with some not included. For V, J and clone size, that table is used; D and trimming come from the DNA. The sample has some 80,000 clones, around nine tenths seen once; the top ten hold approximately 4.4%. The CDR3 runs to 15 residues. Germline CDR1 MDHEN, CDR2 SYDVKM. V was pared by 3 bases and J by 2 bases, with 6 bases of the junction left unmatched. This sequence originates from a man over 45 with active or convalescent COVID-19. The specimen was peripheral blood. The chain is built from TRBV28 and TRBJ1-2, with 7 bases identical to TRBD1. DNA for the CDR3: TGTGCCAGCAGTTTCCGGACAGGCGTGAACTATGGCTACACCTTC. Protein sequence: CASSFRTGVNYGYTF.